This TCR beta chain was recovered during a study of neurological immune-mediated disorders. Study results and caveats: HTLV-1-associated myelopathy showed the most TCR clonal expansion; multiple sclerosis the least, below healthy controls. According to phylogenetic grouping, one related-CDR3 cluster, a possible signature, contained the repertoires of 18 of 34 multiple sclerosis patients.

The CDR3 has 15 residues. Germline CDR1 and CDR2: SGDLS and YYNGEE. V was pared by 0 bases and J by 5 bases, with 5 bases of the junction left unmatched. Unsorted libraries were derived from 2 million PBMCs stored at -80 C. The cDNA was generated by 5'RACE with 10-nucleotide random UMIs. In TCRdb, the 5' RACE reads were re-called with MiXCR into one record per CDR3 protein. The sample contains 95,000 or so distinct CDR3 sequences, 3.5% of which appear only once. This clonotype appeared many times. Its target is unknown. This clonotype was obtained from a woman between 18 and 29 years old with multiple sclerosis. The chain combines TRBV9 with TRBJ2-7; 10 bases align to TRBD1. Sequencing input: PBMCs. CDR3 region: CASSVEGQGFDEQYF. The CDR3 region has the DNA TGTGCCAGCAGCGTAGAGGGACAGGGGTTCGACGAGCAGTACTTC.